Listed below are T cell receptor beta chains from one sample, sequenced in a study of CD8 T cells in ankylosing spondylitis. TCRdb itself ran the 5' RACE reads through MiXCR, one entry per CDR3 protein. Among approximately 440,000 distinct CDR3 sequences listed, roughly 15% were seen once. Source material: blood, either unsorted or a sorted T cell fraction (not recorded which). The receptors were sampled from a male donor with ankylosing spondylitis. CDR3s include the opening cysteine and the closing phenylalanine or tryptophan.

cdr3_aa: CASRGVLAPTDTQYF; v_call: TRBV28; j_call: TRBJ2-3
cdr3_aa: CASSLGLQPYYEQYF; v_call: TRBV7-7; j_call: TRBJ2-7
cdr3_aa: CASSSHRDRGPTEAFF; v_call: TRBV7-9; j_call: TRBJ1-1
cdr3_aa: CASSSRDGYTF; v_call: TRBV12-3/TRBV12-4; j_call: TRBJ1-2
cdr3_aa: CASSQVSGLNTEAFF; v_call: TRBV3-1; j_call: TRBJ1-1
cdr3_aa: CSARDQKGTGETEAFF; v_call: TRBV20-1; j_call: TRBJ1-1
cdr3_aa: CASSLSGEGTEAFF; v_call: TRBV9; j_call: TRBJ1-1
cdr3_aa: CASSGQGRRYRETQYF; v_call: TRBV6-1; j_call: TRBJ2-5
cdr3_aa: CASSRAGAGDYNEQFF; v_call: TRBV3-1; j_call: TRBJ2-1
cdr3_aa: CASSLGQATNYGYTF; v_call: TRBV12-3/TRBV12-4; j_call: TRBJ1-2
cdr3_aa: CASSLRKAGGETQYF; v_call: TRBV7-2; j_call: TRBJ2-5
cdr3_aa: CSAPRRIGTGDTQYF; v_call: TRBV20-1; j_call: TRBJ2-3
cdr3_aa: CSASRPGRLETQYF; v_call: TRBV20-1; j_call: TRBJ2-5
cdr3_aa: CSARSPGAGEQFF; v_call: TRBV20-1; j_call: TRBJ2-1
cdr3_aa: CASSFTHNEQFF; v_call: TRBV12-3/TRBV12-4; j_call: TRBJ2-1
cdr3_aa: CASSGDRVIVGNQPQHF; v_call: TRBV6-1; j_call: TRBJ1-5
cdr3_aa: CASSSTPGDIQYF; v_call: TRBV5-6; j_call: TRBJ2-4
cdr3_aa: CASSVGLAGGGAGELFF; v_call: TRBV7-2; j_call: TRBJ2-2
cdr3_aa: CASSFQSYNEQFF; v_call: TRBV7-6; j_call: TRBJ2-1
cdr3_aa: CASSQVIAGARGTQYF; v_call: TRBV3-1; j_call: TRBJ2-3
cdr3_aa: CASSGLQGAEQFF; v_call: TRBV18; j_call: TRBJ2-1
cdr3_aa: CASSTGTPSYNEQFF; v_call: TRBV11-2; j_call: TRBJ2-1
cdr3_aa: CASSRESGSYNSPLHF; v_call: TRBV2; j_call: TRBJ1-6
cdr3_aa: CASSAGTGGRNEQFF; v_call: TRBV12-3/TRBV12-4; j_call: TRBJ2-1
cdr3_aa: CASSLGGGPVGAGELFF; v_call: TRBV12-3/TRBV12-4; j_call: TRBJ2-2
cdr3_aa: CASYLSAGGRCYEQYF; v_call: TRBV7-6; j_call: TRBJ2-7
cdr3_aa: CATVSPYNEQFF; v_call: TRBV28; j_call: TRBJ2-1
cdr3_aa: CAISDPSGRATDEQFF; v_call: TRBV10-3; j_call: TRBJ2-1
cdr3_aa: CASSFSGGYTEAFF; v_call: TRBV28; j_call: TRBJ1-1
cdr3_aa: CASSQDSGGSTNEKLFF; v_call: TRBV4-2; j_call: TRBJ1-4
cdr3_aa: CASSLGSGGANTEAFF; v_call: TRBV12-3/TRBV12-4; j_call: TRBJ1-1
cdr3_aa: CASSRGLLQEEQYF; v_call: TRBV19; j_call: TRBJ2-7
cdr3_aa: CATEDRLYGYTF; v_call: TRBV12-3/TRBV12-4; j_call: TRBJ1-2
cdr3_aa: CASSQVPGVAEQYF; v_call: TRBV4-3; j_call: TRBJ2-7
cdr3_aa: CSVVMGGNTIYF; v_call: TRBV29-1; j_call: TRBJ1-3
cdr3_aa: CASREQGARTEAFF; v_call: TRBV2; j_call: TRBJ1-1
cdr3_aa: CASSLVGGQSTDTQYF; v_call: TRBV11-2; j_call: TRBJ2-3
cdr3_aa: CASSPPTSGRLLYVEQFF; v_call: TRBV12-3/TRBV12-4; j_call: TRBJ2-1
cdr3_aa: CASRPDWAGRTEAFF; v_call: TRBV19; j_call: TRBJ1-1
cdr3_aa: CASSLTGGLNTEAFF; v_call: TRBV7-9; j_call: TRBJ1-1